This T cell receptor beta chain is drawn from a study of T cell responses to AZD1222 COVID-19 vaccine. General study findings and limits: Vaccine-associated CD4 TCRs ranged over spike, dominating at 160-218 and 743-854. White British donors predominated, females outnumbered males, and clonal diversity was possibly underestimated.

TCRdb's copy holds only in-frame clones and misses some; the assay was immunoSEQ multiplex PCR. The repertoire holds 50,000 to 70,000 clones, around 85% seen once, with approximately 20% in the top ten. In regard to this clone: What it binds is unknown.

The CDR3 contains 12 residues. Germline CDR1 is SQVTM and CDR2 is ANQGSEA. The germline V and J ends were trimmed by 2 bases and 5 bases, with 9 bases remaining between them. This sequence joins TRBV29-1 and TRBJ1-1; D ambiguous. Sequencing was performed on peripheral blood, taken on day 0 of MenACWY control vaccination. The sequence came from an adult in good health. This CDR3 is CSVERLNTEAFF. The CDR3, as DNA: TGCAGCGTTGAAAGGCTAAATACTGAAGCTTTCTTT.